The T cell receptor beta chain under discussion was sequenced for a study of T-cell memory formation after mild COVID-19. Per germline, CDR1 SGHTA and CDR2 FQGNSA. Trimming cost V 4 bases and J 7 bases; bases outside gene matches: 7. The length of the CDR3 is 15 residues. After 5'RACE with constant-segment primers, TCR alpha and TCR beta cDNA libraries carrying sample barcodes and UMIs were obtained. Via MiXCR, TCRdb re-called the 5' RACE reads, giving one row per CDR3 protein. The table has roughly 110,000 distinct CDR3 sequences, 13% to 15% seen once; the top ten hold less than 45%. The sequenced material came from PBMCs or a T cell subset sorted from them (not recorded which). The origin of this receptor is a man younger than 35 who had mild COVID-19 (a few samples of this study predate the infection). Cell type and time point are not known. V gene TRBV7-2 combines with J gene TRBJ2-3; TRBD2 aligns across 11 bases. The CDR3 region is CASSYVSGGAYTQYF. For the CDR3, the DNA is TGTGCCAGCAGCTACGTTAGCGGGGGGGCTTATACGCAGTATTTT.